This T cell receptor (beta chain) was documented in a study of CD4 T cells in relation to SARS-CoV-2 and coronaviruses. Profiled with immunoSEQ multiplex PCR; TCRdb holds only in-frame clones, not every one. The sample holds about 26,000 clones; 65% to 80% are singletons and the top ten take less than 11%. Germline assignment: CDR1 MNHEY and CDR2 SVGAGI. The CDR3 totals 13 residues. Trimming took off 5 bases at V and 11 bases at J, with 16 bases between the two ends. This clone was counted a few times. What it recognizes is unknown. The unexposed donors gave CD4+ T cells in about 2011-2019, prior to COVID-19. After about 10 days of culture, CD4+ T cells were isolated. As cell numbers allowed, unexposed-donor CD4+ T cells faced SARS-CoV-2 S/N and four cold-coronavirus spikes.

The sequence derives from a human donor in good health. This rearrangement joins TRBV6-5 to TRBJ2-4, with D possibly called TRBD1 or TRBD2 (5 bases each). The sequenced sample was CD4+ T cells from PBMCs, cultured in vitro. The CDR3 region is CASSNSGTKVQYF. The CDR3, as DNA: TGTGCCAGCAGTAATTCCGGGACGAAAGTTCAGTACTTC.